This T cell receptor (beta chain) was documented in a study of monozygotic twins with cystic fibrosis. In the study overall: Roughly 3.3 micrograms of fragmented DNA underwent roughly 15 PCR cycles for library preparation.

TCRdb's table, derived via immunoSEQ multiplex PCR, lists solely in-frame clones and lacks some. In the table there are about 36,000 clones, 84% of which are singletons. In regard to this clone: Its specificity is unknown.

Germline V gene sequence: CDR1 LGHNA, CDR2 YNFKEQ. V was trimmed by 3 bases and J by 2 bases, leaving 8 bases between them. This CDR3 is 15 amino acids long. Findings and caveats of the study: Monozygotic CF twins shared more identical nucleotide clonotypes than unrelated patients. Co-twins had the most similar V usage for 13 of 16 pairs, J for 8.

The sample taken for sequencing was blood. The sequence was collected from a girl aged 2-9 years with cystic fibrosis. V usage is TRBV4-2 and J usage is TRBJ2-6, with D perhaps matching TRBD1 or TRBD2 (5 bases each). CDR3 protein: CASSQGETGANVLTF. The CDR3, as DNA: TGTGCCAGCAGCCAGGGGGAGACTGGGGCCAACGTCCTGACTTTC.